The TCR beta chain described here comes from a study of cytomegalovirus exposure and HLA in healthy donors. General study findings and limits: A subsequent analysis found that TCR clusters from the first cohort also tended to co-occur in the approximately 130 validation repertoires, with roughly 95% of cluster scores above 0. Specificity for CMV antigens was confirmed in vitro for a few of the CMV-associated chains. 164 TCR beta chains were listed as cytomegalovirus-associated.

Per germline, CDR1 MNHEY and CDR2 SMNVEV (reference sequence). The CDR3 spans 15 residues. J was trimmed by 4 bases and V by 8 bases; bases with no gene match: 13. In the case of this clone: The antigen is unknown.

Clones were sequenced by immunoSEQ multiplex PCR, and TCRdb holds only the in-frame ones, with some missing. Counted here are some 200,000 clones, about nine tenths occurring once; the ten biggest clones make up more than 1%. Material for sequencing was PBMCs. The sequence was collected from a woman in her late teens or twenties in good health and CMV-seronegative. V usage is TRBV27 and J usage is TRBJ2-7; 8 nucleotides line up with TRBD1. The DNA for the CDR3 is TGTGCCAGCTACTCCCAGGGACAGGTAGATTACGAGCAGTACTTC. It encodes CASYSQGQVDYEQYF.